The 9 T cell receptor beta chains reported below all come from one sample, sequenced in a study of blood T cells in healthy people across ages. With a J-beta primer mix and a sample-barcoded 5' primer, a second PCR ran roughly 6 to 11 cycles. Each CDR3 protein is one row after TCRdb ran MiXCR on the 5' RACE reads. The sample records 1.5 million to 2 million distinct CDR3 sequences, around 50% being singletons. What was sequenced was blood. The origin of the receptors is a woman aged 40 to 50 in good health.

The J gene is TRBJ2-5, the V gene TRBV28, with 8 bases that match TRBD2. The J call is uncertain, as TRBJ2-7 better fits the DNA end. Germline loops: CDR1 MDHEN, CDR2 SYDVKM. The CDR3 has 13 amino acids. In DNA form, the CDR3 reads TGTGCCAGCAAACTAGCGGAGACCTACGAGCAGTACTTC. Translated: CASKLAETYEQYF.

The chain couples TRBV2 to TRBJ2-3; D uncertain. Trimming pared 10 bases from V and 0 bases from J, leaving 17 bases between. CDR1 is SNHLY and CDR2 is FYNNEI in the germline V gene. CDR3 size: 15 residues. The CDR3 DNA follows: TGTGCCACCACCCGGATAAGGTCTAGCACAGATACGCAGTATTTT. This gives the protein CATTRIRSSTDTQYF.

In its sample, this clonotype was seen a few times. The V call is TRBV12-3 or TRBV12-4, the J call TRBJ2-7; no definite D call. CDR3 length equals 13 residues. V lost 5 bases, J lost 6 bases, and 14 bases lay in between. The CDR3 region is CASSVGFPREQYF. Here the CDR3 DNA reads TGTGCCAGCAGTGTTGGTTTCCCACGCGAGCAGTACTTC.

The genes are TRBV28 and TRBJ2-5; D is undetermined. Trimming took off 3 bases at V and 7 bases at J, with 15 bases between the two ends. There are 14 residues in the CDR3. CDR1 is MDHEN and CDR2 is SYDVKM in the germline V gene. CDR3: CASSLVTHYATQYF. CDR3 in DNA: TGTGCCAGCAGTTTGGTCACACACTATGCGACCCAGTACTTC.

There are a few counts of this clonotype. The gene calls are TRBV7-2 and TRBJ2-5; 9 positions agree with TRBD1. This CDR3 has 15 residues. Germline V gives CDR1 SGHTA, CDR2 FQGNSA. Unmatched junction bases numbered 6, after V lost 2 bases and J lost 5 bases. The CDR3: CASSLRTGVGETQYF. CDR3 nucleotides: TGTGCCAGCAGCTTAAGGACAGGGGTTGGGGAGACCCAGTACTTC. The entire variable domain, with the rest obtained from reference TRBV7-2 and TRBJ2-5, is as follows: GAGVSQSPSNKVTEKGKDVELRCDPISGHTALYWYRQSLGQGLEFLIYFQGNSAPDKSGLPSDRFSAERTGGSVSTLTIQRTQQEDSAVYLCASSLRTGVGETQYFGPGTRLLVL.

J is TRBJ2-1 and V is TRBV7-2; perhaps TRBD2 as D (6 bases). From germline, CDR1 is SGHTA and CDR2 FQGNSA. V lost 6 bases, J lost 8 bases, and 20 bases lay in between. The CDR3 length is 15 residues. Here the CDR3 reads CASRTSPGLRYEQFF. The DNA for the CDR3 is TGTGCCAGCAGAACATCTCCGGGACTCCGGTATGAGCAGTTCTTC.

The chain couples TRBV7-8 to TRBJ1-2; 7 nucleotides match TRBD1. The CDR3 totals 14 residues. Germline CDR1 is SGHVS and CDR2 is FQNEAQ. The junction had 10 bases not matched to a gene; V was cut back by 5 bases and J by 7 bases. In nucleotides, the CDR3 is TGTGCCAGCAGCCCCTCAGGGGGAATTCTTGGCTACACCTTC. Its translation is CASSPSGGILGYTF.

The chain recombines TRBV15 with TRBJ2-3; 10 bases are shared with TRBD2. There are 19 residues in the CDR3. CDR1 is LNHNV, CDR2 YYDKDF, per germline (reference sequence). The junction had 14 bases not matched to a gene; V was cut back by 1 base and J by 4 bases. The CDR3 is CATSRALRRSAGGSDTQYF. The CDR3 DNA follows: TGTGCCACCAGCAGAGCTCTCCGCCGATCAGCGGGGGGGTCAGATACGCAGTATTTT. Full variable domain (remainder filled in from reference TRBV15 and TRBJ2-3): DAMVIQNPRYQVTQFGKPVTLSCSQTLNHNVMYWYQQKSSQAPKLLFHYYDKDFNNEADTPDNFQSRRPNTSFCFLDIRSPGLGDTAMYLCATSRALRRSAGGSDTQYFGPGTRLTVL.

V gene TRBV28 combines with J gene TRBJ2-4; D is uncertain. Per the germline V gene, CDR1 is MDHEN and CDR2 is SYDVKM. CDR3 length: 16 residues. V lost 3 bases and J lost 3, with 15 bases in between. The DNA for the CDR3 is TGTGCCAGCAGTTTCAACCCCCGAGATTTCAAAAACATTCAGTACTTC. Its protein is CASSFNPRDFKNIQYF.